These 21 T cell receptor beta chains share one sample of origin, sequenced in a study of control samples from healthy donors and cancer patients. Assay used: immunoSEQ multiplex PCR; TCRdb lists only in-frame clones, some missing. The table shows about 160,000 clones, with roughly 90% occurring only once. The sequencing input was blood. The source of these receptors is a man aged 25-45 years in good health.

V usage is TRBV6-6 and J usage is TRBJ1-1; TRBD1 is a possible D gene (5 bases). Germline CDR1 reads MNHNY; CDR2 reads SVGAGI (reference sequence). The CDR3 extends over 12 amino acids. Trimming stripped 2 bases from V and 11 bases from J, with 12 bases between. In DNA, the CDR3 is TGTGCCAGCAGTTACGAGCAGGGTCGGGCTTTCTTT. Translated: CASSYEQGRAFF.

The V gene is TRBV7-9, the J gene TRBJ1-5, with 10 bases matching TRBD1. J was trimmed by 6 bases and V by 5 bases; bases with no gene match: 4. The CDR3 has 14 residues. The V gene's germline CDR1 is SEHNR and CDR2 FQNEAQ (reference sequence). CDR3 sequence: CASSRQGAVQPQHF. As DNA, the CDR3 is TGTGCCAGCAGCCGACAGGGGGCAGTTCAGCCCCAGCATTTT.

The J gene is TRBJ1-5, the V gene TRBV19, with D uncertain. This CDR3 is 15 amino acids long. V lost 4 bases, J lost 10 bases, and 20 bases lay in between. CDR1 is LNHDA and CDR2 is SQIVND in the germline V gene (reference sequence). The CDR3: CASSSSLEGQRPQHF. CDR3 bases: TGTGCCAGTAGTAGCAGCCTGGAAGGCCAACGACCCCAGCATTTT. The full variable domain, in which reference TRBV19 and TRBJ1-5 provide the parts outside the CDR3, is DGGITQSPKYLFRKEGQNVTLSCEQNLNHDAMYWYRQDPGQGLRLIYYSQIVNDFQKGDIAEGYSVSREKKESFPLTVTSAQKNPTAFYLCASSSSLEGQRPQHFGDGTRLSIL.

The gene calls are TRBV6-2 or TRBV6-3 and TRBJ2-3, with D perhaps TRBD1 (6 bases). Germline V CDR1 and CDR2: MNHEY, SVGEGT. The ends were cut back, 7 bases at V and 2 bases at J, with 16 bases in the middle. The CDR3 consists of 15 residues. In DNA, the CDR3 is TGTGCCAGCATCCCGCCAGGGGCTGACACAGATACGCAGTATTTT. Residues: CASIPPGADTDTQYF.

This clone was counted only a few times. This chain connects TRBV5-1 to TRBJ1-1; 11 bases are shared with TRBD1. This CDR3 region has 17 residues. CDR1 is SGHRS and CDR2 is YFSETQ in the germline V gene. Trimming cost V 4 bases and J 5 bases; bases outside gene matches: 13. The CDR3 DNA sequence: TGCGCCAGCAGCCCAGGACCCTGGGGGACAGGGGGGACTGAAGCTTTCTTT. Protein sequence: CASSPGPWGTGGTEAFF.

V gene TRBV27 combines with J gene TRBJ2-5, with a possible D match to TRBD2 (6 bases). The V gene lost 6 bases and the J gene lost 0 bases, with 14 bases spanning the gap. Germline CDR1 is MNHEY and CDR2 is SMNVEV (reference sequence). The CDR3 totals 15 residues. Here the CDR3 reads CASSSPSANQETQYF. CDR3 sequence (DNA): TGTGCCAGCAGCTCCCCTAGCGCAAACCAAGAGACCCAGTACTTC.

This chain connects TRBV3-1 (or the pseudogene TRBV3-2) to TRBJ1-3; TRBD1 might be the D (5 bases). In germline, CDR1 is LGHDT, CDR2 YNNKEL (reference sequence). The CDR3 has 18 amino acids. Trimming removed 0 bases at V and 3 bases at J, with 18 bases between. The CDR3 nucleotides are TGTGCCAGCAGCCAAGACTTCGGGACGTTCAGTCTTGGAAACACCATATATTTT. Encoded protein: CASSQDFGTFSLGNTIYF.

The chain is built from TRBV3-1 (or the pseudogene TRBV3-2) and TRBJ1-1; TRBD1 matches 7 bases. CDR1 LGHDT and CDR2 YNNKEL come from the germline V gene (reference sequence). J was trimmed by 8 bases and V by 2 bases; bases with no gene match: 8. This CDR3 contains 14 residues. This chain's CDR3 is CASSQSDRPTEAFF. The CDR3 DNA reads TGTGCCAGCAGCCAATCGGACAGGCCGACCGAAGCTTTCTTT.

The chain is built from TRBV6-5 and TRBJ2-7; 7 bases fit TRBD2. The V segment lost 5 bases and the J segment 2 bases; nucleotides outside the gene matches: 3. The length of the CDR3 is 13 residues. Germline CDR1 reads MNHEY; CDR2 reads SVGAGI. This CDR3 reads CASSPGGTYEQYF. The CDR3 DNA is TGTGCCAGCAGTCCCGGGGGGACCTACGAGCAGTACTTC.

V gene TRBV5-4 combines with J gene TRBJ1-5, with D possibly TRBD1 on 5 matching bases. The CDR3 contains 15 residues. Germline values: CDR1 SGHNT, CDR2 YYREEE (reference sequence). Trimming removed 0 bases from V and 5 bases from J, with 12 bases in between. CDR3: CASSLEAGRDQPQHF. The CDR3 nucleotides are TGTGCCAGCAGCTTGGAGGCAGGGAGGGATCAGCCCCAGCATTTT. The full variable domain, its missing parts supplied by reference TRBV5-4 and TRBJ1-5, is ETGVTQSPTHLIKTRGQQVTLRCSSQSGHNTVSWYQQALGQGPQFIFQYYREEENGRGNFPPRFSGLQFPNYSSELNVNALELDDSALYLCASSLEAGRDQPQHFGDGTRLSIL.

The chain combines TRBV7-9 with TRBJ2-1; 7 bases fit TRBD1. Germline assignment: CDR1 SEHNR and CDR2 FQNEAQ (reference sequence). This CDR3 comprises 14 residues. V lost 1 base, J lost 5 bases, and 2 bases stayed unmatched. The CDR3 sequence: CASSLGTGNNEQFF. CDR3 DNA: TGTGCCAGCAGCTTAGGGACAGGTAACAATGAGCAGTTCTTC.

This CDR3 reads CASSLGGLGNEQYF. CDR3 DNA sequence: TGTGCCAGCAGCTTGGGGGGTTTGGGAAACGAGCAGTACTTC. The chain recombines TRBV5-4 with TRBJ2-7; D is undetermined. CDR1 and CDR2 from the germline V gene are SGHNT and YYREEE (reference sequence). This CDR3 is built from 14 residues. Trimming left V 0 bases short and J 5 bases short, with 12 bases between.

V is TRBV9 and J is TRBJ1-1, with 7 positions matching TRBD1. CDR3 size: 13 residues. Germline values: CDR1 SGDLS, CDR2 YYNGEE. Trimming at V came to 3 bases and at J to 5 bases, leaving 4 bases not matched to a gene. CDR3 loop: CASSGQGETEAFF. In nucleotides, the CDR3 is TGTGCCAGCAGCGGACAGGGCGAGACTGAAGCTTTCTTT.

V gene TRBV14 combines with J gene TRBJ1-1; D not certain. Per germline, CDR1 SGHDN and CDR2 FVKESK. Trimming left V 1 base short and J 0 bases short, with 15 bases between. The CDR3 length is 17 residues. In DNA, the CDR3 is TGTGCCAGCAGCCAAGCGGAAGTTGACCGGATGAACACTGAAGCTTTCTTT. Its translation: CASSQAEVDRMNTEAFF.

J is TRBJ2-4 and V is TRBV2, with D perhaps TRBD1 (5 bases). Trimming shortened V by 4 bases and J by 6 bases, and 13 bases separated the two germline ends. The germline CDR1 and CDR2 sequences are SNHLY and FYNNEI. CDR3 length equals 14 residues. DNA of the CDR3: TGTGCCAGCAGTGGTCAGGGTGTCTTAAACATTCAGTACTTC. The encoded protein is CASSGQGVLNIQYF. The entire variable domain, with the rest obtained from reference TRBV2 and TRBJ2-4, is as follows: EPEVTQTPSHQVTQMGQEVILRCVPISNHLYFYWYRQILGQKVEFLVSFYNNEISEKSEIFDDQFSVERPDGSNFTLKIRSTKLEDSAMYFCASSGQGVLNIQYFGAGTRLSVL.

The V call is TRBV9, the J call TRBJ1-2; D possibly corresponds to TRBD1 (5 bases). There are 13 residues in the CDR3. Trimming removed 4 bases from V and 4 bases from J, with 11 bases in between. CDR1 is SGDLS and CDR2 is YYNGEE in the germline V gene. Here the CDR3 DNA reads TGTGCCAGCAGCATCGGGGGGGGCTATGGCTACACCTTC. Translated, it gives CASSIGGGYGYTF.

This chain connects TRBV19 to TRBJ1-5; D gene ambiguous. The V gene lost 5 bases and the J gene lost 11 bases, with 10 bases spanning the gap. CDR1 and CDR2 (germline): LNHDA, SQIVND (reference sequence). This CDR3 is built from 11 residues. CDR3 in amino acids: CASSGLWAQHF. For the CDR3, the DNA is TGTGCCAGTAGTGGCCTATGGGCCCAGCATTTT. The full variable domain, rest sourced from reference TRBV19 and TRBJ1-5, is DGGITQSPKYLFRKEGQNVTLSCEQNLNHDAMYWYRQDPGQGLRLIYYSQIVNDFQKGDIAEGYSVSREKKESFPLTVTSAQKNPTAFYLCASSGLWAQHFGDGTRLSIL.

V is TRBV10-3 and J is TRBJ2-7, with 7 bases aligning to TRBD2. Trimming removed 8 bases from V and 0 bases from J; junction bases left unmatched: 1. The CDR3 extends over 12 amino acids. CDR1 and CDR2 from the germline V gene are ENHRY and SYGVKD. The CDR3 region is CAIRGSSYEQYF. DNA for the CDR3: TGTGCCATCCGCGGGAGCTCCTACGAGCAGTACTTC.

This chain connects TRBV25-1 to TRBJ2-3, with D maybe TRBD1 (7 bases). The germline V and J ends were trimmed by 7 bases and 6 bases, with 17 bases remaining between them. Germline V gene sequence: CDR1 MGHDK, CDR2 SYGVNS. The CDR3 sequence is 14 residues long. The CDR3: CASTGGQPMDTQYF. The CDR3 bases are TGTGCCAGCACCGGGGGACAGCCTATGGATACGCAGTATTTT.

The rearrangement joins TRBV6-4 to TRBJ2-3; 14 nucleotides agree with TRBD2. The CDR3 has 15 amino acids. From germline, CDR1 is MRHNA and CDR2 SNTAGT. The J segment lost 4 bases and the V segment lost 5 bases, leaving 2 bases of the junction unmatched. The CDR3 loop is CASSRLAGGADTQYF. CDR3 DNA: TGTGCCAGCAGTCGACTAGCGGGAGGGGCAGATACGCAGTATTTT.

The chain has TRBV9 and TRBJ2-3; TRBD2 matches at 13 bases. The junction had 11 bases not matched to a gene; V was cut back by 4 bases and J by 6 bases. The CDR3 is 17 amino acids. The germline CDR1 and CDR2 sequences are SGDLS and YYNGEE. The CDR3 region has the DNA TGTGCCAGCAGCCCCCTCGGGACTAGCGGGGCCGATGATACGCAGTATTTT. It codes for CASSPLGTSGADDTQYF.